The TCR beta chain under discussion was sequenced for a study of metastatic and nonmetastatic thyroid tumors. All patients reached thyroid surgery having received no treatment beforehand. The CDR3 is 18 residues long. V trimming: 3 bases; J trimming: 3 bases; junction bases outside the gene matches: 12. Germline V CDR1 and CDR2: SGDLS, YYNGEE. In this sample, this clone turned up many times. With MiXCR, TCRdb reprocessed the PCR reads. This sample has about 33,000 clones, with around 17% found just once. The TCR was taken from a male donor with papillary thyroid cancer or a benign thyroid nodule (not recorded which). Some clones in this sample may be carry-over from other donors' samples. Sequencing used blood. The V gene is TRBV9, the J gene TRBJ2-5; 12 bases fit TRBD2. The CDR3 loop is CASSATTSGGATEETQYF. The CDR3 DNA is TGTGCCAGCAGCGCAACGACTAGCGGGGGCGCCACCGAAGAGACCCAGTACTTC.